What follows are 10 T cell receptor beta chains derived from one specimen sequenced in a study of T cells expressing NK-cell markers. Using the 5' RACE reads, TCRdb records one entry per CDR3 protein without DNA. This sample contains 500,000 to 600,000 distinct CDR3 sequences. The sequenced sample consisted of blood T cells: a sorted CD56 or NKG2C T cell subset, CD4+ or CD8+ T cells, or bulk PBMC T cells (not recorded which). These receptors all stem from a man in his late teens or twenties in good health.

The J gene is TRBJ2-1, the V gene TRBV12-3 or TRBV12-4; no DNA is available, so the TRBD1 call from TCRdb remains unchecked. This CDR3 contains 14 residues. The CDR3: CASSFAEGYNEQFF.

The V and J genes are TRBV20-1 and TRBJ2-3; absent DNA, TCRdb's TRBD2 call cannot be checked. Per the germline V gene, CDR1 is DFQATT and CDR2 is SNEGSKA (reference sequence). The CDR3 runs 13 residues. CDR3 amino acids: CSANSIRALGEYF.

This chain links TRBV9 with TRBJ2-2; checking the TCRdb D call of TRBD2 is not possible without DNA. Germline CDR1 and CDR2: SGDLS and YYNGEE. This CDR3 has 15 residues. The CDR3 spells CASSARGLGVGELFF.

The genes are TRBV6-1 and TRBJ2-2; the TRBD2 assignment by TCRdb is unverifiable without DNA. CDR1 and CDR2 from the germline V gene are MNHNS and SASEGT. The CDR3 sequence is 14 residues long. The CDR3: CASRRPGDTGELFF.

The chain combines TRBV7-2 with TRBJ2-1. The germline gives CDR1 SGHTA, CDR2 FQGNSA. CDR3 length: 16 residues. CDR3 in amino acids: CASSFRGRGNYNEQFF.

This chain connects TRBV7-9 to TRBJ2-3. Germline loops: CDR1 SEHNR, CDR2 FQNEAQ (reference sequence). The CDR3 has 14 amino acids. CDR3 residues: CASSETIDPDTQYF.

The chain links TRBV5-1 to TRBJ2-1; TCRdb picks TRBD2, but there is no DNA to check that call. The CDR3 spans 16 residues. Germline values: CDR1 SGHRS, CDR2 YFSETQ. The CDR3: CASSLSGRVSGNEQFF.

The CDR3 protein is CATGEGRSDEQFF. V is TRBV15 and J is TRBJ2-1; TCRdb's assignment of TRBD2 cannot be checked, as there is no DNA. The CDR3 contains 13 residues. The germline V gene encodes CDR1 LNHNV and CDR2 YYDKDF (reference sequence).

The chain uses TRBV7-9 and TRBJ2-1; TCRdb's D call, TRBD1, is unchecked because there is no DNA. The CDR3 is made up of 15 amino acids. Germline-derived CDR1 and CDR2 are SEHNR and FQNEAQ (reference sequence). The CDR3 loop is CASRPRDRSFNEQFF.

This rearrangement joins TRBV12-3 or TRBV12-4 to TRBJ2-3; TCRdb returns TRBD1, unconfirmable since there is no DNA. The length of the CDR3 is 15 residues. The CDR3 here is CASSPLLGSTDTQYF.